This is a list of T cell receptor beta chains from one sample in a study of shared clonotypes between healthy human individuals. Sequencing was performed with immunoSEQ multiplex PCR; in TCRdb, only in-frame clones are kept and a portion is missing. The data contain over a million clones, about 96% of them singletons. Source material: naive CD4+ T cells sorted from blood. These receptors were obtained from a man aged 25-45 years in good health. Both conserved end residues are trimmed from each CDR3. A D gene is named only where the DNA matches it firmly.

TRBV9 | NA | ASSPEEVSNEQF
TRBV23-1 | NA | ASRMQGAPEAF
TRBV27 | TRBD2 | ASSFSLAGAYEQY
TRBV27 | TRBD2 | ASMREGNTDTQY
TRBV28 | TRBD1 | ASSPTQGILSQGQPQH
TRBV30 | TRBD2 | AFLAGGTHEQY
TRBV7-8 | TRBD2 | ASGEIKGLAGAREQY
TRBV27 | TRBD1 | ASSSGQGLYGYT
TRBV7-9 | NA | ASSSWVRTDYGYT
TRBV5-8 | TRBD1 | ASSPRGRAYGYT
TRBV5-1 | NA | ASSVQVTGELF
TRBV6-6 | TRBD1 | ASSTPGTGGETQY
TRBV2 | NA | ASSEIGGAPETQY
TRBV10-1 | NA | ASSETNTRDTQY
TRBV25-1 | NA | ASSARQASYNEQF
TRBV10-2 | TRBD2 | ASSESRGRFLYNEQF
TRBV5-1 | NA | ASSLNREPRFYEQY
TRBV30 | NA | AWSEGPSGNTIY
TRBV19 | NA | ASSMVRGEQY
TRBV9 | NA | ASSVPRGPYNEQF
TRBV7-9 | NA | ASSRGIAGELF
TRBV18 | NA | ASSPLGAPSLLNTEAF
TRBV10-3 | NA | AISETLAASSYNEQF